The clone carrying this TCR beta chain was seen ten or more times. Its antigen is not identified. The data were obtained in a study of T cells after yellow fever vaccination. Study-level results: A weaker secondary response peaked on day 5, the primary on day 15.

MiXCR, applied by TCRdb to the 5' RACE reads, yields one record per CDR3 protein. This table has around 140,000 distinct CDR3 sequences, 7.7% appearing once. The CDR3 is 12 residues long. The V gene lost 3 bases and the J gene lost 4 bases, with 9 bases spanning the gap. CDR1 and CDR2 (germline): SQVTM, ANQGSEA. This receptor was taken from a man aged 25-40 years who received the YFV17D yellow fever vaccine. Sequenced here: CD4+ T cells sorted from PBMCs, sampled 5 days after the yellow fever booster vaccination. The V and J genes are TRBV29-1 and TRBJ1-2; D perhaps matches TRBD1 (6 bases). The CDR3 reads CSVDVGGYGYTF. In nucleotides, the CDR3 is TGCAGCGTTGATGTAGGGGGCTATGGCTACACCTTC.